The source of this T cell receptor (beta chain) is a study of cytomegalovirus exposure and HLA in healthy donors. Study-wide points: The study recorded 160 or so TCR beta chains that were cytomegalovirus-associated.

The validation cohort, a group of some 120 subjects, included the donors and was separate from the roughly 670-subject first cohort. This clone was picked up a small number of times. What it recognizes is unknown. Sequencing used immunoSEQ multiplex PCR; TCRdb keeps in-frame clones, though not all of them. The data hold about 60,000 clones, with 85% to 95% observed a single time. CDR3 length equals 15 residues. From germline, CDR1 is LNHDA and CDR2 SQIVND (reference sequence). The ends lost 3 bases at V and 6 bases at J; junction bases unmatched: 7. The receptor was derived from a woman younger than 30 in good health and CMV-seropositive. V and J are TRBV19 and TRBJ2-2, with 7 nucleotides matching TRBD2. The sample consisted of PBMCs. The CDR3 sequence: CASSILGRKAGELFF. CDR3 sequence (DNA): TGTGCCAGTAGTATCCTCGGGAGGAAGGCCGGGGAGCTGTTTTTT.